This is a list of T cell receptor beta chains from one sample in a study of blood T cell repertoires in COVID-19. Here immunoSEQ multiplex PCR was the method, and the copy in TCRdb shows in-frame clones only, minus some. In the table there are about 200,000 clones, nearly 90% of which are singletons. The sequenced sample was peripheral blood. All receptors come from a man aged 45-65 years with COVID-19, enrolled during active disease. Both conserved end residues are part of each CDR3. Not all rows give a size; the values are once, few, many and, for expanded clones, a class.

TRBV19,.,16,TRBJ2-2,CASSRKSGMFTGELFF
TRBV6-5,once,15,TRBJ2-2,CASSLGHLNTGELFF
TRBV13,.,15,TRBJ2-7,CASSYWTGGIHEQYF
TRBV28,.,13,TRBJ1-1,CATIPGWNTEAFF
TRBV6-4,many,15,TRBJ1-1,CASSVEQGAVSEAFF
TRBV7-2,.,15,TRBJ2-7,CASSLLGQGTYEQYF
TRBV28,.,15,TRBJ1-2,CASSLLVQGGGGYTF
TRBV6-2/TRBV6-3,.,13,TRBJ2-1,CASSYGTSNEQFF
TRBV7-9,.,13,TRBJ1-2,CASSLGQNYGYTF
TRBV28,once,15,TRBJ2-4,CASSSDRGRGNIQYF
TRBV19,once,12,TRBJ1-4,CASSQGQKKLFF
TRBV19,once,17,TRBJ2-1,CASSIDGAAGGRIEQFF
TRBV10-1,.,16,TRBJ2-3,CASSDTASGSPDTQYF
TRBV24-1,.,13,TRBJ1-1,CATSDLGVTEAFF
TRBV5-5,.,15,TRBJ1-5,CASSLRQGDNQPQHF
TRBV3-1/TRBV3-2,.,16,TRBJ1-3,CASSGRTGFSGNTIYF
TRBV15,.,15,TRBJ1-5,CATSRGGIINQPQHF
TRBV6-5,.,13,TRBJ2-5,CASSYRTLETQYF
TRBV7-8,.,17,TRBJ1-5,CASSWGAAGGASQPQHF
TRBV20-1,.,13,TRBJ2-7,CSASLAPDYEQYF
TRBV6-5,.,13,TRBJ2-7,CASRLMGGYEQYF
TRBV7-7,.,16,TRBJ2-3,CASSLGLAQNTDTQYF
TRBV12-5,.,15,TRBJ2-1,CASGLEVGVYNEQFF
TRBV6-5,.,15,TRBJ1-3,CASSSDTVSGNTIYF
TRBV29-1,.,14,TRBJ1-5,CSVLQGNGNQPQHF
TRBV27,.,14,TRBJ2-2,CASKTGVITGELFF
TRBV19,few,16,TRBJ2-7,CASSPQGAGISYEQYF